These 17 T cell receptor beta chains were sequenced from one sample in a study of CD8 T cells in ankylosing spondylitis (TCRdb year 2017). Summary of the overall study and its limitations: A TCR beta motif made up of several highly homologous amino acid variants appeared to be characteristic of blood from ankylosing spondylitis patients.

The library was generated by 5' RACE. Sequencing relied on an Illumina HiSeq 2500. TCRdb itself trimmed the public reads at Q25 with fastp, ran MiXCR and retained productive beta chains. Entries are consolidated by CDR3 protein sequence, retaining the most common genes and DNA. The sample data list fewer than 550,000 distinct CDR3 sequences, and 5.3% of these were observed just once. The ten top clones hold roughly 3.5% of the sample. No antigen is known for these receptors. Sequenced sample: blood, either unsorted or a sorted T cell fraction (not recorded which). Receptors were obtained from a male donor with ankylosing spondylitis.

This clonotype was detected ten times or more. The chain is built from TRBV7-9 and TRBJ1-2; D perhaps matches TRBD1 (6 bases). This CDR3 spans 13 amino acids. Trimming took 5 bases from V and 8 from J, leaving 15 bases between them. The germline CDR1 and CDR2 sequences are SEHNR and FQNEAQ (reference sequence). CDR3 DNA sequence: TGTGCCAGCAGCCACCAACAGGGTAGAGGCTACACCTTC. It specifies CASSHQQGRGYTF.

This clonotype was observed many times. V usage is TRBV20-1 and J usage is TRBJ2-7, with a weak D call TRBD2 (5 bases). V dropped 6 bases and J dropped 2 bases, with 14 bases sitting between them. Germline V lookup: CDR1 DFQATT, CDR2 SNEGSKA (reference sequence). This CDR3 is built from 13 residues. The CDR3 DNA reads TGCAGTGCCCTGGCGACGGGAACCTACGAGCAGTACTTC. Translation: CSALATGTYEQYF.

This clonotype has at least ten counts. The chain uses TRBV4-3 and TRBJ1-6; tentative D call: TRBD1 (5 bases). From germline, CDR1 is LGHNA and CDR2 YSLEER. CDR3 size: 16 residues. V dropped 0 bases and J dropped 7 bases, with 13 bases sitting between them. CDR3 region: CASSQDWGKRNSPLHF. The CDR3 nucleotides are TGCGCCAGCAGCCAAGATTGGGGGAAGAGGAATTCACCCCTCCACTTT.

This clonotype has a count of ten or more. This sequence joins TRBV5-1 and TRBJ2-1, with D hard to call. The CDR3 is 14 amino acids. Germline V gene sequence: CDR1 SGHRS, CDR2 YFSETQ. The V end lost 7 bases, the J end lost 8 bases, and 19 bases lay between the germline ends. The chain's CDR3 is CASGRASEGDEQFF. The CDR3 nucleotides are TGCGCCAGCGGCCGGGCCTCCGAAGGCGATGAGCAGTTCTTC.

This clonotype was counted only a few times. The junction departs from the called germline gene at one end, perhaps through a read error. V and J are TRBV19 and TRBJ2-7; D is ambiguous. This CDR3 is built from 8 residues. Germline V gene data show CDR1 as LNHDA and CDR2 as SQIVND (reference sequence). This CDR3 is CATAPHPF. CDR3 sequence (DNA): TGTGCCACCGCGCCCCATCCCTTC.

This clonotype appeared many times. This rearrangement joins TRBV29-1 to TRBJ2-5, with 8 positions matching TRBD2. The CDR3 has 12 amino acids. CDR1 and CDR2 (germline): SQVTM, ANQGSEA. The junction had 5 bases not matched to a gene; V was cut back by 7 bases and J by 4 bases. CDR3 in amino acids: CSAGGARETQYF. The CDR3 DNA reads as TGCAGCGCCGGGGGGGCCCGAGAGACCCAGTACTTC. Full variable domain (missing parts from reference TRBV29-1 and TRBJ2-5): SAVISQKPSRDICQRGTSLTIQCQVDSQVTMMFWYRQQPGQSLTLIATANQGSEATYESGFVIDKFPISRPNLTFSTLTVSNMSPEDSSIYLCSAGGARETQYFGPGTRLLVL.

Many counts were recorded for this clonotype. This rearrangement joins TRBV6-5 to TRBJ1-2, with 8 bases fitting TRBD1. Germline V CDR1 and CDR2: MNHEY, SVGAGI. This CDR3 spans 16 amino acids. V trimming: 2 bases; J trimming: 6 bases; junction bases outside the gene matches: 11. The CDR3 loop is CASSYPIDGQGDGYTF. The CDR3 nucleotides read TGTGCCAGCAGTTACCCCATCGACGGACAGGGTGATGGCTACACCTTC.

This clonotype was detected ten times or more. The chain joins TRBV4-3 to TRBJ2-7, with D possibly being TRBD2 (5 bases). V was pared by 0 bases and J by 3 bases, with 12 bases between. CDR1 is LGHNA, CDR2 YSLEER, per germline. The CDR3 extends over 15 amino acids. The DNA of the CDR3 is TGCGCCAGCAGCCAAGACGGGTCCGGGGACTACGAGCAGTACTTC. Translating gives CASSQDGSGDYEQYF.

In this sample, this clonotype turned up many times. The V call is TRBV6-2 or TRBV6-3, the J call TRBJ1-1; 10 bases agree with TRBD1. V was pared by 6 bases and J by 6 bases, with 4 bases of the junction left unmatched. CDR1 and CDR2 from the germline V gene are MNHEY and SVGEGT. The CDR3 loop spans 13 amino acids. In nucleotides, the CDR3 is TGTGCCAGCAGGGGGACAGGGGAACCTGAAGCTTTCTTT. Translating it yields CASRGTGEPEAFF.

Comments on this clonotype: A read error is possible here, since a much larger clone lies one base away. The CDR3 does not close with the conserved phenylalanine or tryptophan, likely indicating a read error. V is TRBV7-9 and J is TRBJ2-1; D is undetermined. Germline-derived CDR1 and CDR2 are SEHNR and FQNEAQ (reference sequence). This CDR3 has 14 residues. The V end lost 4 bases, the J end lost 2 bases, and 9 bases lay between the germline ends. The CDR3: CASSSHGAYNEQFL. In DNA, the CDR3 is TGTGCCAGCAGCTCCCATGGGGCCTACAATGAGCAGTTCCTC.

This clonotype was seen repeatedly, ten times or more. The chain has TRBV20-1 and TRBJ1-1; no clear D gene. Trimming pared 5 bases from V and 1 base from J, leaving 8 bases between. Germline CDR1 is DFQATT and CDR2 is SNEGSKA (reference sequence). This CDR3 comprises 12 residues. CDR3 in amino acids: CSAVHRNTEAFF. CDR3 bases: TGCAGTGCTGTACACCGGAACACTGAAGCTTTCTTT.

There are many counts of this clonotype. V gene TRBV5-1 combines with J gene TRBJ1-2, with 7 bases aligning to TRBD1. Germline CDR1 SGHRS, CDR2 YFSETQ. CDR3 length: 15 residues. V dropped 4 bases and J dropped 5; count of bases not matched to a gene: 11. CDR3 sequence (DNA): TGCGCCAGCAGCAGTGGGACAGCAAAACCATATGGCTACACCTTC. This translates into CASSSGTAKPYGYTF.

This clonotype was seen ten or more times. The chain uses TRBV12-3 or TRBV12-4 and TRBJ2-7, with TRBD1 identical over 8 bases. The J segment lost 6 bases and the V segment lost 6 bases, leaving 4 bases of the junction unmatched. The CDR3 covers 12 residues. The CDR3 loop is CASSRDRGEQYF. In nucleotides, the CDR3 is TGTGCCAGCAGCCGTGACAGGGGCGAGCAGTACTTC.

Many counts were recorded for this clonotype. The genes are TRBV24-1 and TRBJ1-5; D gene ambiguous. The CDR3 is made up of 15 amino acids. Trimming took off 3 bases at V and 5 bases at J, with 13 bases between the two ends. Germline V lookup: CDR1 KGHDR, CDR2 SFDVKD. For the CDR3, the DNA is TGTGCCACCAGTGATAGGACCTCCGCGGATCAGCCCCAGCATTTT. Its translation is CATSDRTSADQPQHF.

Many counts were recorded for this clonotype. The chain recombines TRBV20-1 with TRBJ2-2, with 8 bases fitting TRBD2. V lost 1 base, J lost 0 bases, and 1 base stayed unmatched. This CDR3 has 15 residues. CDR1 DFQATT and CDR2 SNEGSKA come from the germline V gene (reference sequence). This CDR3 is CSARAGGTNTGELFF. In nucleotides, the CDR3 is TGCAGTGCTAGAGCGGGGGGGACGAACACCGGGGAGCTGTTTTTT.

This clonotype was seen at least ten times. The chain couples TRBV6-1 to TRBJ1-1; TRBD1 might be the D (5 bases). Deletions cut 6 bases from V and 11 bases from J, with 19 bases between. The CDR3 length is 13 residues. CDR1 and CDR2 from the germline V gene are MNHNS and SASEGT. CDR3 protein: CASRLRTGPKAFF. CDR3 DNA sequence: TGTGCCAGCAGACTCCGAACAGGCCCTAAGGCTTTCTTT.

V usage is TRBV3-1 and J usage is TRBJ2-2; D remains unclear. The CDR3 is made up of 18 amino acids. Trimming stripped 1 base from V and 0 bases from J, with 15 bases between. CDR1 and CDR2 (germline): LGHDT, YNNKEL (reference sequence). DNA of the CDR3: TGTGCCAGCAGCCAAGGGTGGGGATCAGAAACGAACACCGGGGAGCTGTTTTTT. Translated, it gives CASSQGWGSETNTGELFF. The full variable domain, in which reference TRBV3-1 and TRBJ2-2 provide the parts outside the CDR3, is DTAVSQTPKYLVTQMGNDKSIKCEQNLGHDTMYWYKQDSKKFLKIMFSYNNKELIINETVPNRFSPKSPDKAHLNLHINSLELGDSAVYFCASSQGWGSETNTGELFFGEGSRLTVL.